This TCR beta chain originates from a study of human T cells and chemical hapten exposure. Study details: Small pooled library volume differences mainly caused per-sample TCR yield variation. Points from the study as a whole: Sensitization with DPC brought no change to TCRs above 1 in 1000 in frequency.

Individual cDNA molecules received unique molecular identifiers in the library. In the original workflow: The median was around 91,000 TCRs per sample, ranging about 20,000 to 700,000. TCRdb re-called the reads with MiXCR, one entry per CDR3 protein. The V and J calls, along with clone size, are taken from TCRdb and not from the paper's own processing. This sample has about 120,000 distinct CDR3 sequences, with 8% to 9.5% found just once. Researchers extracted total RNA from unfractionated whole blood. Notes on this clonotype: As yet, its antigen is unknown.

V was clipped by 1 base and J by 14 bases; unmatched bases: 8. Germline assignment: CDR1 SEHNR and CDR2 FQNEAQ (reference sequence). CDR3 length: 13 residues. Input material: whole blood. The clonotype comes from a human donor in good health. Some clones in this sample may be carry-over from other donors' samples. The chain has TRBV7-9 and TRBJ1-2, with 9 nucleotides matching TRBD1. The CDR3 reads CASSLGGTGPVTF. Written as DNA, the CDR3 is TGTGCCAGCAGCTTAGGGGGGACAGGGCCGGTTACCTTC.